The TCR beta chain under discussion was sequenced for a study of graft-versus-host responses after intestinal transplantation. The overall study: Isolated intestinal, liver-intestinal, or multivisceral transplants had been given to the recipients. Anti-thymocyte globulin served as induction for all recipients, who then took tacrolimus and steroids for about three years. Regarding the study as a whole: Detected in recipient marrow were GvH clones, some of which were first observed in ileum or blood. Circulating GvH clones peaking coincided with falling HvG clones soon after transplant.

Germline assignment: CDR1 SGHTA and CDR2 FQGTGA. The CDR3 contains 15 residues. V was clipped by 0 bases and J by 0 bases, with 6 bases between them. With respect to this clone: Its antigen is unknown.

TCRdb keeps only in-frame clones here, not all; method: immunoSEQ multiplex PCR. The top ten hold around 2.5% of the sample, which has about 40,000 clones, about 90% seen once. The source material was PBMCs, sampled almost 320 days after intestinal transplant. The J gene is TRBJ2-1, the V gene TRBV7-3; no clear D. The TCR sequence derives from a human patient who received an intestinal transplant, so some T cells may come from the graft donor. The CDR3 loop reads CASSLTGSSYNEQFF. The CDR3 DNA sequence: TGTGCCAGCAGCTTAACGGGCAGCTCCTACAATGAGCAGTTCTTC.